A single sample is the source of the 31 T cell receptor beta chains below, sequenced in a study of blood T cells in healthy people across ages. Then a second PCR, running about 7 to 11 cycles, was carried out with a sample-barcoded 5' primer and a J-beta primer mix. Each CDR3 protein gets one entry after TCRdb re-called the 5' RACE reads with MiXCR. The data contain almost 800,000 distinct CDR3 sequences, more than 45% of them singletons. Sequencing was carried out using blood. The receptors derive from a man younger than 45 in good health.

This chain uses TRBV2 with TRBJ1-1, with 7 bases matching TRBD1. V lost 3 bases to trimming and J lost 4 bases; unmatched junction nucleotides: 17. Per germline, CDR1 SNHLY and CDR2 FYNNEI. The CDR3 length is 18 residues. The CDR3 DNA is TGTGCCAGCAGTGAGGTGGTCAGGGGGTATGGGGTGAGCACTGAAGCTTTCTTT. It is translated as CASSEVVRGYGVSTEAFF.

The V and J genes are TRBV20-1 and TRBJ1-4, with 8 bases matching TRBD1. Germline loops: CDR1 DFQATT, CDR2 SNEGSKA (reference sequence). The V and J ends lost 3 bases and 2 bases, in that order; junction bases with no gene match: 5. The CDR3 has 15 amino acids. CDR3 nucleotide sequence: TGCAGTGCTAGGAGGACAGGGCGTACTAATGAAAAACTGTTTTTT. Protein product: CSARRTGRTNEKLFF.

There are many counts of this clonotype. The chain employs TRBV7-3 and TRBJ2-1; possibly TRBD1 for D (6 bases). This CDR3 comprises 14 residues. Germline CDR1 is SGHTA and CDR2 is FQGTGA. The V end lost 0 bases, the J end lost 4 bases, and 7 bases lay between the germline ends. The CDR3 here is CASSLTGGYNEQFF. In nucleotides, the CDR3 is TGTGCCAGCAGCTTAACAGGGGGATACAATGAGCAGTTCTTC.

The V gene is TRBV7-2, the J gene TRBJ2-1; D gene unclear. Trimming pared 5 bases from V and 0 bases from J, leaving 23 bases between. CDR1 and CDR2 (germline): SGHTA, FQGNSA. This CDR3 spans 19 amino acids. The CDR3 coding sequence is TGTGCCAGCAGCCCTTCCCTTGGCAGACCTCTGAGCTCCTACAATGAGCAGTTCTTC. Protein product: CASSPSLGRPLSSYNEQFF.

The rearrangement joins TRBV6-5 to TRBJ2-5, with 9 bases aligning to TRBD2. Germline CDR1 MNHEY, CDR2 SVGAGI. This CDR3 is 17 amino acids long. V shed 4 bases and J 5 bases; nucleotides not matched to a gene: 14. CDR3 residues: CASSFSWAVAGDETQYF. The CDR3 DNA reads TGTGCCAGCAGTTTCTCCTGGGCGGTAGCGGGGGATGAGACCCAGTACTTC.

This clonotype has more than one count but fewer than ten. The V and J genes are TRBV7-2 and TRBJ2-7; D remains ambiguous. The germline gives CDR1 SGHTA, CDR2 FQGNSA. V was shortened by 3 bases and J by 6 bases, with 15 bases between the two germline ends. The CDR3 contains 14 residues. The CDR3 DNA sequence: TGTGCCAGCAGCTTTTCATTATCGTCCGGCGAGCAGTACTTC. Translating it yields CASSFSLSSGEQYF.

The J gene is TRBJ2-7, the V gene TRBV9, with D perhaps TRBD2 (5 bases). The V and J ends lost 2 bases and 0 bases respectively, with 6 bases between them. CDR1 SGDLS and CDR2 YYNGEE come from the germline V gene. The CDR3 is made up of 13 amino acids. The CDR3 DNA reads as TGTGCCAGCAGCGTGCGGGTCTCCTACGAGCAGTACTTC. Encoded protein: CASSVRVSYEQYF.

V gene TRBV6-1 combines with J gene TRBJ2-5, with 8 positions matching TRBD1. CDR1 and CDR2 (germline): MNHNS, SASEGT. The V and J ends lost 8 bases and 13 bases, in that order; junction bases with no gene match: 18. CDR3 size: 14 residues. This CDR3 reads CASGRGQATSGGYF. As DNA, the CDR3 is TGTGCCAGCGGTAGGGGACAGGCCACTTCTGGAGGGTACTTC.

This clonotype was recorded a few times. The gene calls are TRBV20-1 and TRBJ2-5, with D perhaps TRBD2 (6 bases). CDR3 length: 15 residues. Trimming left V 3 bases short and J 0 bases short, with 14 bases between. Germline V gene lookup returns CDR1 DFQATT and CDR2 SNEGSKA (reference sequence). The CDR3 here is CSARISGEYQETQYF. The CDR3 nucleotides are TGCAGTGCTAGGATTAGCGGAGAGTACCAAGAGACCCAGTACTTC.

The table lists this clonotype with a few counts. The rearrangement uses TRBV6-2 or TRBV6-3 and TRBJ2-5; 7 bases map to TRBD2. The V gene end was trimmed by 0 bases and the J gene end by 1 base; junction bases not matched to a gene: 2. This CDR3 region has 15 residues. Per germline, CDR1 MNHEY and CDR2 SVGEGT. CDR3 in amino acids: CASSYSASGQETQYF. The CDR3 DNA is TGTGCCAGCAGTTACTCTGCTAGCGGCCAAGAGACCCAGTACTTC.

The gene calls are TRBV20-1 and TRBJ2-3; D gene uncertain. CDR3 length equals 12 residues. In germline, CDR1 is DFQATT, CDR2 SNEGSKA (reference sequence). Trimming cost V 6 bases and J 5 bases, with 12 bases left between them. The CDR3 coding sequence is TGCAGTGCCTCACCGCAGATAGATACGCAGTATTTT. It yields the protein CSASPQIDTQYF.

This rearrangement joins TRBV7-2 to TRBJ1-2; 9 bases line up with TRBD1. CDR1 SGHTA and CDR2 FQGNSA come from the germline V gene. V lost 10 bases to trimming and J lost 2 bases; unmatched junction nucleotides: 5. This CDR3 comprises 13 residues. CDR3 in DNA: TGTGCCATACAACAGGGGGCGAACTATGGCTACACCTTC. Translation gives CAIQQGANYGYTF.

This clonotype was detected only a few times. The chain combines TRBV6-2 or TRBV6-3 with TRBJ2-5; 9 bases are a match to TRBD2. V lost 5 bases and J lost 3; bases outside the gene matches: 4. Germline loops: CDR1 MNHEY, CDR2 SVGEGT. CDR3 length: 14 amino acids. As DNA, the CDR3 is TGTGCCAGCAGTAACGTAGCGGGAGAAGAGACCCAGTACTTC. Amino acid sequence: CASSNVAGEETQYF.

Here the CDR3 reads CASSLVILAGGFGTDTQYF. For the CDR3, the DNA is TGTGCCAGCAGCTTAGTGATCCTAGCGGGAGGGTTTGGGACAGATACGCAGTATTTT. The chain employs TRBV7-2 and TRBJ2-3, with 12 bases identical to TRBD2. CDR1 and CDR2 (germline): SGHTA, FQGNSA. This CDR3 has 19 amino acids. J was trimmed by 3 bases and V by 1 base; bases with no gene match: 11.

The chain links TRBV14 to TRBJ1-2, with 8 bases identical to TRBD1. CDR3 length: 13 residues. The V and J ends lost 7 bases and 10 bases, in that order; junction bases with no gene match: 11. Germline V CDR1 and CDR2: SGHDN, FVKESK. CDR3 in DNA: TGTGCCAGCAAGAGGACAGGGTCTGATGACTACACCTTC. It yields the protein CASKRTGSDDYTF.

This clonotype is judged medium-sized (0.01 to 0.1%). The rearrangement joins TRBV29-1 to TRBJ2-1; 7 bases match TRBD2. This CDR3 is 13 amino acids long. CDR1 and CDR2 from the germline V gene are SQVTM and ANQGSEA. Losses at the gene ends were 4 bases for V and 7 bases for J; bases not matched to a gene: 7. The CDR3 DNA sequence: TGCAGCGTTGTAAGCTGGGGGGGGAATGAGCAGTTCTTC. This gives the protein CSVVSWGGNEQFF.

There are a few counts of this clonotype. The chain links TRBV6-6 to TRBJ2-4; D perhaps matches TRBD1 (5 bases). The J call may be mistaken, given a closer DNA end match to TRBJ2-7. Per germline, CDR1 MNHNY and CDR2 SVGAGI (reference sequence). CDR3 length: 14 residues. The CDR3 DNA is TGTGCCAGCAGACCAACAGGAAATAAGGACGAGCAGTACTTC. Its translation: CASRPTGNKDEQYF.

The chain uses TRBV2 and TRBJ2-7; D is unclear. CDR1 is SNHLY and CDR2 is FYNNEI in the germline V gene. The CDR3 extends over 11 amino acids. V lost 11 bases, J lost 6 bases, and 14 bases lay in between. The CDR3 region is CAVGPGSEQYF. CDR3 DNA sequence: TGTGCCGTTGGCCCCGGTAGCGAGCAGTACTTC. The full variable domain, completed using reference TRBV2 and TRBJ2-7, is EPEVTQTPSHQVTQMGQEVILRCVPISNHLYFYWYRQILGQKVEFLVSFYNNEISEKSEIFDDQFSVERPDGSNFTLKIRSTKLEDSAMYFCAVGPGSEQYFGPGTRLTVT.

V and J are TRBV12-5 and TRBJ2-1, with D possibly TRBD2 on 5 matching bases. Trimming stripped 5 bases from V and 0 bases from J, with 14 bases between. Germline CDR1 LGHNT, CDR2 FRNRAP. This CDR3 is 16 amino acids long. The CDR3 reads CASGPDFLPSYNEQFF. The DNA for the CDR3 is TGTGCTAGTGGTCCGGACTTCCTCCCCTCCTACAATGAGCAGTTCTTC.

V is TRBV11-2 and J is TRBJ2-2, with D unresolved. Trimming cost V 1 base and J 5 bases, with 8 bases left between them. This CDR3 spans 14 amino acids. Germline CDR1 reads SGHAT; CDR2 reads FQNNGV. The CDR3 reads CASSLGSSTGELFF. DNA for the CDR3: TGTGCCAGCAGCTTAGGCTCTTCAACCGGGGAGCTGTTTTTT. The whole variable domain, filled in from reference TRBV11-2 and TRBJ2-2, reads EAGVAQSPRYKIIEKRQSVAFWCNPISGHATLYWYQQILGQGPKLLIQFQNNGVVDDSQLPKDRFSAERLKGVDSTLKIQPAKLEDSAVYLCASSLGSSTGELFFGEGSRLTVL.

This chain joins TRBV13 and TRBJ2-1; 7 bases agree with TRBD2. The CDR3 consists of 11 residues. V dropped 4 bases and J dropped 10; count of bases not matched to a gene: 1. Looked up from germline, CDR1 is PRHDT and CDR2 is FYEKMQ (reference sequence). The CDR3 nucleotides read TGTGCCAGCAGCTCGGGACTAGAGCAGTTCTTC. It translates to CASSSGLEQFF.

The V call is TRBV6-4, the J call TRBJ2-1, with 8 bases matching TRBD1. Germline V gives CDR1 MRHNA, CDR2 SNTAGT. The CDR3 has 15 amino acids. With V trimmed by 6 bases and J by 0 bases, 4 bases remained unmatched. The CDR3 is CASSATGDSYNEQFF. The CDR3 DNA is TGTGCCAGCAGCGCGACAGGGGACTCCTACAATGAGCAGTTCTTC.

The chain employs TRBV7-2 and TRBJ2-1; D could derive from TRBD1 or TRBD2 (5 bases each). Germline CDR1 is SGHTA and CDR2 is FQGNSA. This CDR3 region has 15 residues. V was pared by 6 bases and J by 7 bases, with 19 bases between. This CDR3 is CASRTLGTEKNEQFF. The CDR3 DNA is TGTGCCAGCAGAACCCTTGGGACGGAGAAGAATGAGCAGTTCTTC.

Written as DNA, the CDR3 is TGCAGCGTTCGGGACAGGAGCTCTGGGGCCAACGTCCTGACTTTC. The encoded protein is CSVRDRSSGANVLTF. The chain employs TRBV29-1 and TRBJ2-6; the match to TRBD1 covers 8 bases. Germline loops: CDR1 SQVTM, CDR2 ANQGSEA. The CDR3 consists of 15 residues. Trimming at V came to 5 bases and at J to 0 bases, leaving 3 bases not matched to a gene.

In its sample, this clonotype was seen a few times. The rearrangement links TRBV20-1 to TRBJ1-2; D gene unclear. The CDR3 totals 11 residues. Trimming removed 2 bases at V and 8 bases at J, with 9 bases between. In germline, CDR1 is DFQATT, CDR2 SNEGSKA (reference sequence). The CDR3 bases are TGCAGTGCTAGACTCGATGGGGGCTACACCTTC. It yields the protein CSARLDGGYTF.

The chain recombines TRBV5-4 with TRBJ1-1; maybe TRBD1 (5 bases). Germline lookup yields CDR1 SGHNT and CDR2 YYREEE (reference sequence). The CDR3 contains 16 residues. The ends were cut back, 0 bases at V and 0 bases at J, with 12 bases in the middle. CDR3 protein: CASSLAAGRLNTEAFF. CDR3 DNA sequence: TGTGCCAGCAGCTTGGCTGCAGGGAGACTGAACACTGAAGCTTTCTTT.

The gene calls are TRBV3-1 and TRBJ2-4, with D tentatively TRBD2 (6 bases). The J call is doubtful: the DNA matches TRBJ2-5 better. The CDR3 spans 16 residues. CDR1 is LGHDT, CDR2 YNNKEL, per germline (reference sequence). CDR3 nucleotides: TGTGCCAGCAGCCAAGGCATGGCGGGGCCAGGGGAGACCCAGTACTTC. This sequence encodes CASSQGMAGPGETQYF.

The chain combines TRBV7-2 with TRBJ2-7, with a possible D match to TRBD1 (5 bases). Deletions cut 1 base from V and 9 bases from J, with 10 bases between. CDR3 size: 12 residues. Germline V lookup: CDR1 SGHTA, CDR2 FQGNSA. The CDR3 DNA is TGTGCCAGCAGCTTAGGGTGGGGCGGGCAGTACTTC. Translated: CASSLGWGGQYF.

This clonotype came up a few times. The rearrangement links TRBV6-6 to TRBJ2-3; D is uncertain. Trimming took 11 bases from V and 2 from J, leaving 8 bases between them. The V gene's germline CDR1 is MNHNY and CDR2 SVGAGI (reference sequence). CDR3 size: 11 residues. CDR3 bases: TGTGCCGCGAGGAACACAGATACGCAGTATTTT. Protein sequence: CAARNTDTQYF.

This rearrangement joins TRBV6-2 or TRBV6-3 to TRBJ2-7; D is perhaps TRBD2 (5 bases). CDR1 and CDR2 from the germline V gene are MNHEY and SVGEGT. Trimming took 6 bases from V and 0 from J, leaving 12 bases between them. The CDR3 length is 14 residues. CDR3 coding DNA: TGTGCCAGCAGAGAACCGGGGAGCTCCTACGAGCAGTACTTC. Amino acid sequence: CASREPGSSYEQYF.

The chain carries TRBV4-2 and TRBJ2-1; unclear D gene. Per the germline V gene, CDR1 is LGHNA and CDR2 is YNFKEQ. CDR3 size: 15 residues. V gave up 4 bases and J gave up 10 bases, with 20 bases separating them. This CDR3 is CASSLDSRSSYEQFF. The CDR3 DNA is TGTGCCAGCAGCCTTGACTCCCGGAGCTCCTACGAGCAGTTCTTC.